The T cell receptor beta chain under discussion was sequenced for a study of blood T cells in healthy people across ages. Whole-study findings and limits: Measured against age, TCR beta diversity per million T cells decreased in a roughly linear manner.

The germline V gene has CDR1 MNHNY and CDR2 SVGAGI (reference sequence). The CDR3 extends over 15 amino acids. Note on this clonotype: Its antigen is still unknown. One junction end disagrees with the germline gene, perhaps due to a read error.

A second about 6 to 12 cycle PCR used barcoded and J-beta primers. Researchers report that a template-switch adaptor with 12 random nucleotides tagged each cDNA molecule. MiXCR, applied by TCRdb to the 5' RACE reads, yields one record per CDR3 protein. Seen here are about 730,000 distinct CDR3 sequences, about 40% observed once, and the top ten hold around 20%. This sequence originates from a woman aged 55 to 70 in good health. The specimen sequenced was blood. The chain combines TRBV6-6 with TRBJ2-1; TRBD1 matches at 7 bases. The CDR3 loop is CVSSYVGTADNEQFF. CDR3 nucleotides: TGTGTCAGCAGTTACGTTGGGACAGCCGACAATGAGCAGTTCTTC.